This passage covers 20 T cell receptor beta chains from one sample sequenced in a study of chemoradiotherapy in HPV16-positive cancers. Using immunoSEQ multiplex PCR, the repertoire was profiled, and TCRdb retains in-frame clones only, with some absent. The sample includes approximately 7,700 clones, approximately 80% of them seen just once. The specimen comprised tumor tissue, sampled from a patient who underwent chemoradiotherapy. Every receptor here comes from a human donor with HPV-associated anogenital cancer.

The J gene is TRBJ1-1, the V gene TRBV5-1; D is undetermined. Trimming shortened V by 1 base and J by 0 bases, and 10 bases separated the two germline ends. CDR1 is SGHRS, CDR2 YFSETQ, per germline. This CDR3 is 15 amino acids long. CDR3 amino acids: CASSLLSWVNTEAFF. The CDR3 nucleotides read TGCGCCAGCAGCTTGTTGTCTTGGGTGAACACTGAAGCTTTCTTT.

V usage is TRBV7-6 and J usage is TRBJ1-5, with unresolved D. The CDR3 sequence is 11 residues long. Trimming removed 5 bases at V and 4 bases at J, with 3 bases between. Germline V gene lookup returns CDR1 SGHVS and CDR2 FNYEAQ. The CDR3 sequence is CASSPNQPQHF. The CDR3, as DNA: TGTGCCAGCAGCCCAAATCAGCCCCAGCATTTT.

This clone was counted only a few times. V is TRBV6-5 and J is TRBJ2-5, with D possibly TRBD2 on 6 matching bases. Germline CDR1 is MNHEY and CDR2 is SVGAGI. The V end lost 2 bases, the J end lost 0 bases, and 7 bases lay between the germline ends. CDR3 size: 14 residues. DNA for the CDR3: TGTGCCAGCAGTTACGGGGGGTACCAAGAGACCCAGTACTTC. It encodes CASSYGGYQETQYF.

V gene TRBV9 combines with J gene TRBJ2-5; D gene ambiguous. The CDR3 extends over 13 amino acids. Germline-derived CDR1 and CDR2 are SGDLS and YYNGEE. V gave up 0 bases and J gave up 3 bases, with 6 bases separating them. The CDR3 here is CASSVGPEETQYF. In DNA form, the CDR3 reads TGTGCCAGCAGCGTAGGACCTGAAGAGACCCAGTACTTC. The full variable domain, in which reference TRBV9 and TRBJ2-5 provide the parts outside the CDR3, is DSGVTQTPKHLITATGQRVTLRCSPRSGDLSVYWYQQSLDQGLQFLIQYYNGEERAKGNILERFSAQQFPDLHSELNLSSLELGDSALYFCASSVGPEETQYFGPGTRLLVL.

This sequence joins TRBV5-6 and TRBJ1-2; D is unresolved. The V gene's germline CDR1 is SGHDT and CDR2 YYEEEE. Trimming cost V 0 bases and J 8 bases, with 5 bases left between them. The CDR3 consists of 11 residues. The CDR3 here is CASSLATGYTF. CDR3 DNA sequence: TGTGCCAGCAGCTTGGCGACGGGCTACACCTTC.

The V and J genes are TRBV19 and TRBJ2-3; tentatively, D is TRBD2 (5 bases). This CDR3 is built from 14 residues. V was clipped by 1 base and J by 2 bases, with 7 bases between them. Germline-derived CDR1 and CDR2 are LNHDA and SQIVND (reference sequence). The chain's CDR3 is CASSIGEYTDTQYF. In DNA form, the CDR3 reads TGTGCCAGTAGTATAGGGGAGTACACAGATACGCAGTATTTT.

A few counts support this clone. The chain has TRBV4-3 and TRBJ2-2, with TRBD1 matching over 8 bases. The germline CDR1 and CDR2 sequences are LGHNA and YSLEER. This CDR3 has 16 residues. V trimming: 5 bases; J trimming: 0 bases; junction bases outside the gene matches: 5. The DNA of the CDR3 is TGCGCCAGCAGCTTACGACAGGGGACGAACACCGGGGAGCTGTTTTTT. This translates into CASSLRQGTNTGELFF.

This clone occurred once. This chain links TRBV2 with TRBJ2-2; 9 bases fit TRBD1. The length of the CDR3 is 16 residues. V shed 7 bases, J shed 4 bases, and the junction held 10 bases outside the gene matches. CDR1 is SNHLY and CDR2 is FYNNEI in the germline V gene. The CDR3 nucleotides are TGTGCCAGCAAAGTTGGTAGGGGACAGGGCACCGGGGAGCTGTTTTTT. Its translation is CASKVGRGQGTGELFF. Full variable domain (rest looked up from reference TRBV2 and TRBJ2-2): EPEVTQTPSHQVTQMGQEVILRCVPISNHLYFYWYRQILGQKVEFLVSFYNNEISEKSEIFDDQFSVERPDGSNFTLKIRSTKLEDSAMYFCASKVGRGQGTGELFFGEGSRLTVL.

This clone was detected a few times. The chain uses TRBV30 and TRBJ2-3; D gene uncertain. Germline-derived CDR1 and CDR2 are GTSNPN and SVGIG (reference sequence). This CDR3 is 13 amino acids long. Trimming cost V 1 base and J 0 bases, with 5 bases left between them. CDR3: CAWSGISTDTQYF. The CDR3 region has the DNA TGTGCCTGGAGTGGCATCAGCACAGATACGCAGTATTTT.

By frequency in the sample, this clone is medium-sized. The chain links TRBV5-1 to TRBJ1-2; a weak D match, TRBD1 (5 bases). CDR3 length equals 15 residues. Per germline, CDR1 SGHRS and CDR2 YFSETQ. The V end was cut by 4 bases, the J end by 3 bases, with 16 bases between. The CDR3 here is CASSPWGGDDYGYTF. CDR3 DNA sequence: TGCGCCAGCAGCCCTTGGGGGGGGGACGACTATGGCTACACCTTC. Supplemented by reference TRBV5-1 and TRBJ1-2, the full variable domain reads KAGVTQTPRYLIKTRGQQVTLSCSPISGHRSVSWYQQTPGQGLQFLFEYFSETQRNKGNFPGRFSGRQFSNSRSEMNVSTLELGDSALYLCASSPWGGDDYGYTFGSGTRLTVV.

This chain links TRBV5-4 with TRBJ2-1; D may be TRBD2 (6 bases). CDR3 size: 14 residues. Germline CDR1 and CDR2: SGHNT and YYREEE (reference sequence). V was clipped by 0 bases and J by 2 bases, with 6 bases between them. For the CDR3, the DNA is TGTGCCAGCAGCTTGGGCGGGGCCTACAATGAGCAGTTCTTC. It yields the protein CASSLGGAYNEQFF.

The V and J genes are TRBV19 and TRBJ1-1, with D unclear. Trimming took off 0 bases at V and 11 bases at J, with 16 bases between the two ends. CDR3 length: 14 amino acids. CDR1 and CDR2 (germline): LNHDA, SQIVND (reference sequence). The CDR3 nucleotides read TGTGCCAGTAGTATAGATAAGGGCCGGGCAGCGGCTTTCTTT. Protein product: CASSIDKGRAAAFF.

The chain is built from TRBV13 and TRBJ2-7, with 7 positions matching TRBD2. CDR3 size: 15 residues. Germline CDR1 is PRHDT and CDR2 is FYEKMQ (reference sequence). V dropped 5 bases and J dropped 1; count of bases not matched to a gene: 8. Here the CDR3 reads CASSPPGRRSYEQYF. In DNA form, the CDR3 reads TGTGCCAGCAGCCCCCCCGGGAGGCGGTCCTACGAGCAGTACTTC.

This chain connects TRBV10-2 to TRBJ2-3; TRBD2 might be the D (6 bases). V shed 7 bases and J shed 5 bases, with 16 bases lying between them. CDR1 and CDR2 from the germline V gene are WSHSY and SAAADI. This CDR3 contains 14 residues. In nucleotides, the CDR3 is TGCGCCAGCACCTCGACCTTGGAGGGAGATACGCAGTATTTT. Amino acids: CASTSTLEGDTQYF.

The V and J genes are TRBV5-1 and TRBJ1-1, with D possibly matching TRBD1 (6 bases). Trimming shortened V by 4 bases and J by 5 bases, and 15 bases separated the two germline ends. There are 14 residues in the CDR3. Germline CDR1 and CDR2: SGHRS and YFSETQ. In DNA form, the CDR3 reads TGCGCCAGCAGCATTACAGGGAGTAGAACTGAAGCTTTCTTT. This encodes CASSITGSRTEAFF. The full variable domain, its missing parts supplied by reference TRBV5-1 and TRBJ1-1, is KAGVTQTPRYLIKTRGQQVTLSCSPISGHRSVSWYQQTPGQGLQFLFEYFSETQRNKGNFPGRFSGRQFSNSRSEMNVSTLELGDSALYLCASSITGSRTEAFFGQGTRLTVV.

The V gene is TRBV2, the J gene TRBJ2-2; D might be TRBD1 (5 bases). The CDR3 loop spans 14 amino acids. The germline V gene encodes CDR1 SNHLY and CDR2 FYNNEI. Between the trimmed V and J ends, which lost 11 bases and 2 bases, there was a span of 15 bases. The CDR3 DNA is TGTGCCGGCCGCGAACAGGTTAACACCGGGGAGCTGTTTTTT. Protein sequence: CAGREQVNTGELFF.

The chain recombines TRBV6-1 with TRBJ1-5; possible D gene TRBD1, 6 bases. Germline-derived CDR1 and CDR2 are MNHNS and SASEGT. Trimming left V 6 bases short and J 7 bases short, with 13 bases between. This CDR3 is built from 13 residues. This chain's CDR3 is CASSKAGAQPQHF. The CDR3 DNA follows: TGTGCCAGCAGCAAGGCAGGGGCCCAGCCCCAGCATTTT.

CDR3: CASSWEGGAGTQYF. The CDR3, as DNA: TGTGCCAGCAGTTGGGAAGGGGGGGCGGGGACCCAGTACTTC. The J gene is TRBJ2-5, the V gene TRBV6-1, with D possibly being TRBD2 (7 bases). The germline V gene encodes CDR1 MNHNS and CDR2 SASEGT. The CDR3 runs 14 residues. Trimming cost V 5 bases and J 7 bases, with 17 bases left between them.

This clone has a handful of counts. This rearrangement joins TRBV25-1 to TRBJ2-5, with D perhaps matching TRBD2 (7 bases). CDR3 length equals 14 residues. The ends were cut back, 2 bases at V and 1 base at J, with 8 bases in the middle. Looked up from germline, CDR1 is MGHDK and CDR2 is SYGVNS. The DNA of the CDR3 is TGTGCCAGCAGTGAAAGGGGGGGCCAAGAGACCCAGTACTTC. It translates to CASSERGGQETQYF.

J is TRBJ1-3 and V is TRBV2; D remains ambiguous. The length of the CDR3 is 16 residues. Germline V gene sequence: CDR1 SNHLY, CDR2 FYNNEI. Trimming took off 1 base at V and 0 bases at J, with 10 bases between the two ends. CDR3 loop: CASSEGFGSSGNTIYF. In nucleotides, the CDR3 is TGTGCCAGCAGTGAAGGGTTCGGGAGCTCTGGAAACACCATATATTTT.